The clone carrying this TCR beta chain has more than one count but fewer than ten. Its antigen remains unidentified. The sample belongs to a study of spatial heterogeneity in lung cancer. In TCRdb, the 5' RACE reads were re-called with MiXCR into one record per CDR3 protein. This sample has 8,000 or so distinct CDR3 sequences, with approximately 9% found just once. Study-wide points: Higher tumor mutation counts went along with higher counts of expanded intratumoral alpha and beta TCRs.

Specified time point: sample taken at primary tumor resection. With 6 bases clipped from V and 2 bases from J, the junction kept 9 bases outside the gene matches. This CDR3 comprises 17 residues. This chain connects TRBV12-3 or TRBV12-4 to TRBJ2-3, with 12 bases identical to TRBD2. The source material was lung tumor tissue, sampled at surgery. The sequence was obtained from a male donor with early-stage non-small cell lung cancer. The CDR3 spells CASSRTSGTPFTDTQYF. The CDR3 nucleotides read TGTGCCAGCAGCCGGACTAGCGGGACGCCTTTCACAGATACGCAGTATTTT.